The 4 T cell receptor beta chains below were found in one sample sequenced in a study of tumor-infiltrating lymphocytes in primary liver carcinoma. TCR beta cDNA was reverse-transcribed from about 0.45 ug of total RNA. The reaction used a constant-region primer and ProtoScript II reverse transcriptase. ARM-PCR was slightly modified, and three nested multiplex PCR rounds with it gave rise to the TCR beta libraries. Running 9 to 10 cycles apiece, the first two PCR rounds relied on TRBV1-TRBV30 forward primers together with a C-beta reverse primer. One entry per CDR3 protein, called by TCRdb with MiXCR from the multiplex PCR reads. The sample carries around 80,000 distinct CDR3 sequences, 69% recorded once. Co-extracting RNA and DNA was done with roughly 17-31 mg of unsorted bulk tissue as input. What was sequenced was tumor-adjacent normal liver tissue. These TCRs come from a man in his forties or fifties with primary liver carcinoma and hepatitis B virus infection.

In its sample, this clonotype was seen many times. V usage is TRBV4-1 and J usage is TRBJ2-1; 11 positions agree with TRBD2. The CDR3 covers 16 residues. J was trimmed by 9 bases and V by 0 bases; bases with no gene match: 7. Germline CDR1 is MGHRA and CDR2 is YSYEKL. The CDR3 loop is CASSQEGLAGGSEQFF. Here the CDR3 DNA reads TGCGCCAGCAGCCAAGAGGGTCTAGCGGGGGGTAGTGAGCAGTTCTTC.

Regarding this clonotype: It may be a read error: a sequence one base away is much more abundant. J is TRBJ2-1 and V is TRBV5-1; D may be TRBD1 or TRBD2 (5 bases each). Germline CDR1 is SGHRS and CDR2 is YFSETQ. The CDR3 is 16 residues long. CDR3 coding DNA: TGCGCCAGCAGCTTGGGGGACCGTAGCTCCTACAATGAGCACTTCTTC. As protein: CASSLGDRSSYNEHFF. The full variable domain, completed using reference TRBV5-1 and TRBJ2-1, is KAGVTQTPRYLIKTRGQQVTLSCSPISGHRSVSWYQQTPGQGLQFLFEYFSETQRNKGNFPGRFSGRQFSNSRSEMNVSTLELGDSALYLCASSLGDRSSYNEHFFGPGTRLTVL.

As regards this clonotype: One base away lies a much larger clone, so this may be a sequencing read error. The chain uses TRBV28 and TRBJ1-2, with D possibly being TRBD1 (6 bases). This CDR3 comprises 11 residues. Germline V gene sequence: CDR1 MDHEN, CDR2 SYDVKM. V lost 6 bases, J lost 10 bases, and 12 bases lay in between. DNA for the CDR3: TGTGCCAGCAGCAGGGGTCGGGACTACACCTTC. It codes for CASSRGRDYTF.

This clonotype turned up a few times. One junction end disagrees with the germline gene, perhaps due to a read error. The J gene is TRBJ2-2, the V gene TRBV7-8; the D gene is possibly TRBD2 (6 bases). The CDR3 totals 14 residues. Germline assignment: CDR1 SGHVS and CDR2 FQNEAQ. DNA of the CDR3: TGTACCAGCAGCTTAGTTTCGCGGGACGGGGAGCTATTTTTT. Protein sequence: CTSSLVSRDGELFF.